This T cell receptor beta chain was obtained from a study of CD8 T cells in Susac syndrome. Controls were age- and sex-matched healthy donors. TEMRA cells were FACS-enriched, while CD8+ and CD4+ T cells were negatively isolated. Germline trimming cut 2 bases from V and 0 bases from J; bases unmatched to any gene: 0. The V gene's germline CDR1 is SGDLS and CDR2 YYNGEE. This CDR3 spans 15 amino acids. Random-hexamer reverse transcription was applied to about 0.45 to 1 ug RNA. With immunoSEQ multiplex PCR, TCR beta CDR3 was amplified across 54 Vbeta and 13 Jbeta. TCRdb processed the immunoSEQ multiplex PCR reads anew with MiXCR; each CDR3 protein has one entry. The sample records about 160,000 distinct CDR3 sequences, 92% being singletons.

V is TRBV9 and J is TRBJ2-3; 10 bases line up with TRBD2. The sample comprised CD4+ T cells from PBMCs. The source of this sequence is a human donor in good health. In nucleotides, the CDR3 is TGTGCCAGCAGCGTGACTAGCGGGAGCACAGATACGCAGTATTTT. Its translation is CASSVTSGSTDTQYF. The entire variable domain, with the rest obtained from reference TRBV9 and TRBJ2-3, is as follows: DSGVTQTPKHLITATGQRVTLRCSPRSGDLSVYWYQQSLDQGLQFLIQYYNGEERAKGNILERFSAQQFPDLHSELNLSSLELGDSALYFCASSVTSGSTDTQYFGPGTRLTVL.